What follows is one T cell receptor beta chain and its context. The antigen is not known. Unique molecular identifiers were incorporated during preparation of the TCRbeta library. TCRdb re-called the PCR reads with MiXCR, one entry per CDR3 protein. In the table there are about 400,000 distinct CDR3 sequences, about a sixth of which are singletons. This specimen belongs to a study of T-cell reconstitution after alpha-beta-depleted transplantation in children. Whole-study results and caveats: T-cell counts and diversity at one year following transplant were attributed mainly to newly produced T cells. The study reportedly traced alpha-beta T cells about two months after transplant to several hundred expanded graft clones.

This specimen consisted of PBMCs, mostly from graft donor cells, obtained 360 days after TCRalphabeta/CD19-depleted stem cell transplant. The origin of this receptor is a boy in the first two years of life who had a stem cell transplant for Wiskott-Aldrich syndrome, so the T cells may come from the graft donor.

For the CDR3, the DNA is TGTGCCAGCAGCTTGGAAGGTCGGGACACAGATACGCAGTATTTT. This codes for CASSLEGRDTDTQYF. The chain joins TRBV5-4 to TRBJ2-3; D might be TRBD2 (5 bases). The length of the CDR3 is 15 residues. The germline V and J ends were trimmed by 0 bases and 2 bases, with 10 bases remaining between them. CDR1 and CDR2 from the germline V gene are SGHNT and YYREEE (reference sequence).